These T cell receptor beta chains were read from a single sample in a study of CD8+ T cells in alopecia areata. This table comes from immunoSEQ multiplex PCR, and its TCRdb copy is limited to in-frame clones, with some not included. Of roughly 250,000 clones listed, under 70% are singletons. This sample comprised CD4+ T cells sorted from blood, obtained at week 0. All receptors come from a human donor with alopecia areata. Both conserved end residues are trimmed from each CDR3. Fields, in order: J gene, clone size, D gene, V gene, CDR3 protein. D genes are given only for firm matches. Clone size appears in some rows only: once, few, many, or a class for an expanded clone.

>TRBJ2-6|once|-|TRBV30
AWSEVSGANVLT
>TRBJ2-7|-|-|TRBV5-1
ASSLIPGEDEQY
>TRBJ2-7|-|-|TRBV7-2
ASSQRYEQY
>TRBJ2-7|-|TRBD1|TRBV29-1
SGIGTGRGEQY
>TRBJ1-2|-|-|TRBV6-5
ATGQTYGYT
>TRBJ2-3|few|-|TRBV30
ACQGGSTDTQY
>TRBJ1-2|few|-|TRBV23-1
ASSLLGAHYGYT
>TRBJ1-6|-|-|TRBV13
ASSVGSPLH
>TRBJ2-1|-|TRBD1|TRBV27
ASSRGQGWNEQF
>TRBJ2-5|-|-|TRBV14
ASSQDSVGTQY
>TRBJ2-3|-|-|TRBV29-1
SVGADTQY
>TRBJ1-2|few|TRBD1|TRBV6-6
AISESRQGDGYT
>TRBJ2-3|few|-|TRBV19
ASSIRYTDTQY
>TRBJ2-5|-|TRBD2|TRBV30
AWSVPGGARQTQY
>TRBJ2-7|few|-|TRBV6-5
ASSYSRSSYEQY
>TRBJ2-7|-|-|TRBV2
ASSAQSYEQY
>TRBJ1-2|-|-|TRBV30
AWSRVQAPWGYT
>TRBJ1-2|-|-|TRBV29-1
SVRAKGSGYT
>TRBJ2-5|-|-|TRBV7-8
ASSLGAETQY
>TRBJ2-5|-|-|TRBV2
ASSEFSKEETQY